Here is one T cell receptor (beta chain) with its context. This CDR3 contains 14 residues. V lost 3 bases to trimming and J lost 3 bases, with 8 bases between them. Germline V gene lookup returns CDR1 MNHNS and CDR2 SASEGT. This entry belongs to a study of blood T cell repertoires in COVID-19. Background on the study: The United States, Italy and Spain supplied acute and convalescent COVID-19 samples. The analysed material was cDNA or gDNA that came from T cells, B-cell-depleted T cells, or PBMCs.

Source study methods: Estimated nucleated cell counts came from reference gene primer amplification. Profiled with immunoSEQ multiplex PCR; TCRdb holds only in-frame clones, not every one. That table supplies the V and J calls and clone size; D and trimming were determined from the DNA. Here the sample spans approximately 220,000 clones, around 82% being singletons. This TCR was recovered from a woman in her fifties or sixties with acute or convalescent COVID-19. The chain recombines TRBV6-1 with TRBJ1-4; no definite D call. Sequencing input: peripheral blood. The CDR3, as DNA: TGTGCCAGCAGTGAGAGGGTTCCTAATGAAAAACTGTTTTTT. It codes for CASSERVPNEKLFF.